This T cell receptor beta chain was identified during a study of glioma-infiltrating T cells. Study-wide results and limits: Only very few CDR3 sequences appeared in both tissue and blood.

The germline V gene encodes CDR1 MNHNY and CDR2 SVGAGI (reference sequence). The CDR3 is 15 residues long. V dropped 0 bases and J dropped 4; count of bases not matched to a gene: 4. Using RNA template, CDR3s of TCR alpha and beta were amplified with iRepertoire arm-PCR. Input was 100-400 ng of tissue mRNA or PBMC total RNA. TCRdb recomputed calls from the multiplex PCR reads with MiXCR, one row per CDR3 protein. The sample comprises some 90,000 distinct CDR3 sequences, roughly 40% of which are singletons, and 30% to 40% rests with the top ten. This clonotype was found many times. Its target is not known.

This clonotype was obtained from a human donor with low-grade glioma or glioblastoma, undergoing nonglioma brain surgery, or in good health (not recorded which). The V call is TRBV6-6, the J call TRBJ2-3; TRBD1 aligns across 7 bases. Sequences were obtained from glioma tissue, nonneoplastic brain tissue, or PBMCs (not recorded which). In nucleotides, the CDR3 is TGTGCCAGCAGTTACTCCGACAGGGAACCAGATACGCAGTATTTT. The encoded protein is CASSYSDREPDTQYF.